The subject of this entry is one T cell receptor beta chain. Its antigen remains unidentified. TCRdb independently ran MiXCR on the reads; one entry per CDR3 protein. The profile shows a few hundred thousand distinct CDR3 sequences, 15% to 20% of them singletons. These data originate in a study of T cell repertoires in cytomegalovirus infection. From germline, CDR1 is SGHRS and CDR2 YFSETQ. This CDR3 is 13 amino acids long. Trimming removed 1 base at V and 5 bases at J, with 10 bases between. Study-wide points: Identification of carriers of CMV plus the relevant HLA was performed using cumulative public TCR beta family frequency.

The chain links TRBV5-1 to TRBJ2-7; no reliable D call. Sequences were obtained from PBMCs. This TCR was recovered from a human donor in good health (CMV status not recorded). Some clones in this sample may be carry-over from other donors' samples. CDR3 bases: TGCGCCAGCAGCTTGAGTACGGGCAACGAGCAGTACTTC. Translation: CASSLSTGNEQYF.